This T cell receptor beta chain was captured in a study of PD-L1 blockade in urothelial cancer. Across the whole study: Median T cell yield per blood sample was 110,000 to 150,000 cells.

Documented time point: pretreatment peripheral blood. Using immunoSEQ multiplex PCR, the repertoire was profiled, and TCRdb retains in-frame clones only, with some absent. The sample lists about 49,000 clones; roughly 78% were seen once. V lost 6 bases, J lost 4 bases, and 10 bases lay in between. The CDR3 is made up of 12 amino acids. Germline loops: CDR1 MDHEN, CDR2 SYDVKM. The source was PBMCs, collected around atezolizumab (anti-PD-L1) treatment. This rearrangement joins TRBV28 to TRBJ2-7; D unresolved. The TCR was taken from an older man with urothelial cancer. CDR3 sequence reads: CASSQVVYEQYF. In nucleotides, the CDR3 is TGTGCCAGCAGCCAAGTAGTTTACGAGCAGTACTTC.